The T cell receptor beta chain described here comes from a study of T cells in tuberculosis. Generated by immunoSEQ multiplex PCR, the TCRdb table keeps only in-frame clones and is missing some. The sample records 54,000 or so clones, about 76% being singletons. Thawed, overnight-rested PBMC were stained with GMM-loaded CD1B tetramer, viability dye and anti-CD3, then sorted. The lipid loaded on the CD1B tetramers was C32 glucose monomycolate from Rhodococcus equi. Germline assignment: CDR1 SGHNT and CDR2 YYREEE (reference sequence). The CDR3 spans 13 residues. V shed 4 bases and J 8 bases; nucleotides not matched to a gene: 7.

The source material was CD1b-GMM tetramer-negative cells sorted from PBMCs. This sequence originates from an adult woman with latent tuberculosis. This chain connects TRBV5-4 to TRBJ1-2; 8 bases fit TRBD1. The CDR3 reads CASSPWTGIGYTF. The CDR3, as DNA: TGTGCCAGCAGCCCTTGGACAGGGATCGGCTACACCTTC.